Listed below are T cell receptor beta chains from one sample, sequenced in a study of blood T cell repertoires in COVID-19. TCRdb's copy holds only in-frame clones and misses some; the assay was immunoSEQ multiplex PCR. The repertoire holds hundreds of thousands of clones, with roughly nine tenths as singletons. Sequencing was performed on PBMCs or T cells enriched from blood (not recorded which). These receptors came from a man in his 60s who had recovered from COVID-19. CDR3s include the opening cysteine and the closing phenylalanine or tryptophan. Fields, in order: clone size, D gene, J gene, V gene, CDR3 DNA, CDR3 protein. D genes are given only for firm matches. Clone size is not always given. Where it is, it says once, few, many or a class for expanded clones.

clone_size: NA; d_call: NA; j_call: TRBJ1-4; v_call: TRBV4-3; cdr3_nt: TGCGCCAGCAGCCAAGATCTACAGGTTCTTAATGAAAAACTGTTTTTT; cdr3_aa: CASSQDLQVLNEKLFF
clone_size: NA; d_call: NA; j_call: TRBJ2-1; v_call: TRBV2; cdr3_nt: TGTGCCAGCAGGATGTACGGGGTATACAATGAGCAGTTCTTC; cdr3_aa: CASRMYGVYNEQFF
clone_size: NA; d_call: NA; j_call: TRBJ1-6; v_call: TRBV9; cdr3_nt: TGTGCCAGCAGCGTTTCCAGTGATAATTCACCCCTCCACTTT; cdr3_aa: CASSVSSDNSPLHF
clone_size: NA; d_call: TRBD2; j_call: TRBJ2-1; v_call: TRBV6-5; cdr3_nt: TGTGCCAGCAGTTACCGGGGGGAGTGGTATGAGCAGTTCTTC; cdr3_aa: CASSYRGEWYEQFF
clone_size: once; d_call: TRBD2; j_call: TRBJ2-5; v_call: TRBV19; cdr3_nt: TGTGCCAGTAGTGGGAACGGGAGGGTTGAGACCCAGTACTTC; cdr3_aa: CASSGNGRVETQYF
clone_size: NA; d_call: NA; j_call: TRBJ1-3; v_call: TRBV7-2; cdr3_nt: TGTGCCAGCAGCCAAATCATCTGGGGCGGAAACACCATATATTTT; cdr3_aa: CASSQIIWGGNTIYF
clone_size: NA; d_call: TRBD2; j_call: TRBJ2-3; v_call: TRBV7-6; cdr3_nt: TGTGCCAGCAGCACACGAACTAGCGGAGGCCAGTATTTT; cdr3_aa: CASSTRTSGGQYF
clone_size: NA; d_call: TRBD1; j_call: TRBJ1-4; v_call: TRBV5-1; cdr3_nt: TGCGCCAGCAGCCTCGATACAGGGGCTGAAAAACTGTTTTTT; cdr3_aa: CASSLDTGAEKLFF
clone_size: NA; d_call: TRBD1; j_call: TRBJ1-6; v_call: TRBV6-5; cdr3_nt: TGTGCCAGCAGTTACGGCCCGGACAGGGTTAATTCACCCCTCCACTTT; cdr3_aa: CASSYGPDRVNSPLHF
clone_size: once; d_call: TRBD1; j_call: TRBJ1-1; v_call: TRBV12-3/TRBV12-4; cdr3_nt: TGTGCCAGCAGCCCGACAGGGATCACTGAAGCTTTCTTT; cdr3_aa: CASSPTGITEAFF
clone_size: NA; d_call: TRBD1; j_call: TRBJ1-2; v_call: TRBV12-3/TRBV12-4; cdr3_nt: TGTGCCAGCAGTAGACAGGGGCCGCGGGGCTACACCTTC; cdr3_aa: CASSRQGPRGYTF
clone_size: NA; d_call: TRBD2; j_call: TRBJ2-3; v_call: TRBV30; cdr3_nt: TGTGCCTGGAGTGCACTAGCGGGGGAAGATACGCAGTATTTT; cdr3_aa: CAWSALAGEDTQYF
clone_size: NA; d_call: TRBD1; j_call: TRBJ1-6; v_call: TRBV2; cdr3_nt: TGTGCCAGCAGTGATATGACAGGGGGCTTATATTCACCCCTCCACTTT; cdr3_aa: CASSDMTGGLYSPLHF
clone_size: NA; d_call: NA; j_call: TRBJ2-2; v_call: TRBV6-6; cdr3_nt: TGTGCCAGCAGCCCCCCCATGAACACCGGGGAGCTGTTTTTT; cdr3_aa: CASSPPMNTGELFF
clone_size: few; d_call: TRBD1; j_call: TRBJ2-7; v_call: TRBV5-4; cdr3_nt: TGTGCCAGCAGCGCATCCGGGACAGGGATCCACGAGCAGTACTTC; cdr3_aa: CASSASGTGIHEQYF
clone_size: once; d_call: TRBD1; j_call: TRBJ1-1; v_call: TRBV5-1; cdr3_nt: TGCGCCAGCAGCTTAAGGGGGCGGGGCACTGAAGCTTTCTTT; cdr3_aa: CASSLRGRGTEAFF
clone_size: NA; d_call: NA; j_call: TRBJ1-2; v_call: TRBV29-1; cdr3_nt: TGCAGCGCTGCCCCTGACCGCCAGCGTAACTATGGCTACACCTTC; cdr3_aa: CSAAPDRQRNYGYTF
clone_size: NA; d_call: TRBD2; j_call: TRBJ2-2; v_call: TRBV15; cdr3_nt: TGTGCCACCAGCAGAGACCTGCCGACTAGCGGGAGACTTAGCACCGGGGAGCTGTTTTTT; cdr3_aa: CATSRDLPTSGRLSTGELFF
clone_size: NA; d_call: NA; j_call: TRBJ1-1; v_call: TRBV28; cdr3_nt: TGTGCCAGTCGGGGTACTATGAACACTGAAGCTTTCTTT; cdr3_aa: CASRGTMNTEAFF
clone_size: NA; d_call: TRBD1; j_call: TRBJ1-6; v_call: TRBV4-2; cdr3_nt: TGTGCCAGCAGCCGGAACACCGGGACAGGTCATTCACCCCTCCACTTT; cdr3_aa: CASSRNTGTGHSPLHF
clone_size: NA; d_call: NA; j_call: TRBJ2-7; v_call: TRBV6-2/TRBV6-3; cdr3_nt: TGTGCCAGCAGTGTTTCTCGGACAGTCTCCTACGAGCAGTACTTC; cdr3_aa: CASSVSRTVSYEQYF
clone_size: NA; d_call: TRBD1; j_call: TRBJ1-3; v_call: TRBV5-1; cdr3_nt: TGCGCCAGCAGCTTGGGGGACAGACTCCCTGGAAACACCATATATTTT; cdr3_aa: CASSLGDRLPGNTIYF
clone_size: NA; d_call: NA; j_call: TRBJ1-5; v_call: TRBV12-3/TRBV12-4; cdr3_nt: TGTGCCAGCACACAGGCCGGGTATCAGCCCCAGCATTTT; cdr3_aa: CASTQAGYQPQHF
clone_size: NA; d_call: TRBD1; j_call: TRBJ1-2; v_call: TRBV9; cdr3_nt: TGTGCCAGCAGCGTAGGAATTGTAGCTGAGGGACAGGGACATGGCTACACCTTC; cdr3_aa: CASSVGIVAEGQGHGYTF
clone_size: NA; d_call: NA; j_call: TRBJ1-2; v_call: TRBV19; cdr3_nt: TGTGCCAGTAGTCCCCGGGAGGCAGGGTACTATGGCTACACCTTC; cdr3_aa: CASSPREAGYYGYTF
clone_size: NA; d_call: NA; j_call: TRBJ1-4; v_call: TRBV6-5; cdr3_nt: TGTGCCAGCAACTCGGGCGGGGGCTTAAGAGAAAAACTGTTTTTT; cdr3_aa: CASNSGGGLREKLFF
clone_size: once; d_call: NA; j_call: TRBJ1-2; v_call: TRBV7-6; cdr3_nt: TGTGCCAGCAGCGTTACCCCATTGAGTAACTATGGCTACACCTTC; cdr3_aa: CASSVTPLSNYGYTF
clone_size: NA; d_call: NA; j_call: TRBJ1-6; v_call: TRBV28; cdr3_nt: TGTGCCAGCAGTTTTTCTACAGGGTACCTCTACGGTACCTATAATTCACCCCTCCACTTT; cdr3_aa: CASSFSTGYLYGTYNSPLHF
clone_size: once; d_call: NA; j_call: TRBJ2-3; v_call: TRBV7-8; cdr3_nt: TGTGCCAGCACCCGCTTATTAAATACGCAGTATTTT; cdr3_aa: CASTRLLNTQYF
clone_size: NA; d_call: NA; j_call: TRBJ2-1; v_call: TRBV27; cdr3_nt: TGTGCCATCAGATGGATACAGATTTCCTACAATGAGCAGTTCTTC; cdr3_aa: CAIRWIQISYNEQFF
clone_size: NA; d_call: NA; j_call: TRBJ2-3; v_call: TRBV11-3; cdr3_nt: TGTGCCAGCAGCTTAGCGGGGTTCACAGATACGCAGTATTTT; cdr3_aa: CASSLAGFTDTQYF
clone_size: few; d_call: NA; j_call: TRBJ2-7; v_call: TRBV4-1; cdr3_nt: TGCGCCAGCAGCCAATTTGACGGGAGCTCCTACGAGCAGTACTTC; cdr3_aa: CASSQFDGSSYEQYF
clone_size: NA; d_call: TRBD1; j_call: TRBJ1-5; v_call: TRBV5-1; cdr3_nt: TGCGCCAGCAAACCTTGGACAGGGGGGAATCAGCCCCAGCATTTT; cdr3_aa: CASKPWTGGNQPQHF